This T cell receptor beta chain was identified during a study of glioma-infiltrating T cells. TCR alpha and beta CDR3 regions were amplified from RNA using iRepertoire nested multiplex PCR. For one-step reverse transcription and amplification, about 90-450 ng of tissue mRNA or PBMC total RNA was used. TCRdb independently ran MiXCR on the multiplex PCR reads; one entry per CDR3 protein. This table holds under 150,000 distinct CDR3 sequences, about 25% found once. Findings and caveats of the study: Only very few CDR3 sequences appeared in both tissue and blood.

This clonotype has only a few counts. Its antigen is unidentified. J lost 12 bases, V lost 4 bases, and 13 bases had no gene match. The CDR3 extends over 16 amino acids. The V gene's germline CDR1 is LNHDA and CDR2 SQIVND (reference sequence). Sequencing was performed on glioma tissue, nonneoplastic brain tissue, or PBMCs (not recorded which). The clonotype was recovered from a human donor with low-grade glioma or glioblastoma, undergoing nonglioma brain surgery, or in good health (not recorded which). This chain joins TRBV19 and TRBJ2-1; 12 positions agree with TRBD2. The CDR3: CASSNLEASGGGRQFF. CDR3 in DNA: TGTGCCAGTAGTAACCTCGAGGCTAGCGGGGGGGGGCGGCAGTTCTTC.